Reported below is one TCR beta chain. As yet, its antigen is unknown. Losses at the gene ends were 1 base for V and 8 bases for J; bases not matched to a gene: 10. The CDR3 spans 15 residues. The V gene's germline CDR1 is SEHNR and CDR2 FQNEAQ (reference sequence). This sample's time point: newly diagnosed GD, antithyroid drugs for less than 3 months. RNA isolated from PBMCs was used to make the TCR library. An endocrinology department in Xi'an, China, recruited the patients. This record belongs to a study of regulatory T cells in long-lasting Graves disease. Overall study findings and caveats: Compared with new cases, persistent Graves' patients showed reduced TCR diversity.

Through Arm-PCR of CDR3 regions and iRepertoire HTBI primers, TCR beta libraries were built. TCRdb reprocessed the multiplex PCR reads with MiXCR, giving one entry per CDR3 protein. Among about 330,000 distinct CDR3 sequences listed, under 20% were seen once. These same data were also listed under a study on T cells in Graves' hyperthyroidism and ophthalmopathy. That work states: Carried out on the TCR CDR3, a first-round RT-PCR used the HTBI primer set. The model identified upcoming ophthalmopathy a median about 6.5 months ahead of onset.

This specimen consisted of peripheral blood mononuclear cells (PBMCs), obtained at new diagnosis, from a patient treated with antithyroid drugs. This chain uses TRBV7-9 with TRBJ1-2; TRBD1 agrees at 7 bases. The clonotype comes from a woman aged 18-35 years with Graves disease. The CDR3 region is CASSLDPRQGVGYTF. Here the CDR3 DNA reads TGTGCCAGCAGCTTAGATCCCCGACAGGGAGTAGGCTACACCTTC.